Below, 13 T cell receptor beta chains from the same sample are listed, as sequenced in a study of cytomegalovirus exposure and HLA in healthy donors. Use of 60 Vbeta and 13 Jbeta primers characterized the PCR. Profiled with immunoSEQ multiplex PCR; TCRdb holds only in-frame clones, not every one. Of about 160,000 clones listed, 80% to 85% were seen once; the top ten hold about 1.2%. The sample consisted of PBMCs. Source of these receptors: a boy aged 2 to 10 in good health and CMV-seronegative.

The chain carries TRBV7-8 and TRBJ2-7; 8 nucleotides agree with TRBD2. Germline V gives CDR1 SGHVS, CDR2 FQNEAQ. V lost 2 bases and J lost 7; bases outside the gene matches: 13. The CDR3 loop spans 16 amino acids. This CDR3 reads CASSLKPKPGGGEQYF. DNA for the CDR3: TGTGCCAGCAGCTTAAAACCAAAACCGGGAGGGGGAGAGCAGTACTTC.

This clone was seen a single time. The CDR3 here is CASSLPFGRPGDTEAFF. The CDR3 DNA reads TGTGCCAGCAGCTTGCCTTTCGGCCGGCCGGGGGACACTGAAGCTTTCTTT. The chain uses TRBV5-4 and TRBJ1-1, with a weak D call TRBD1 (5 bases). Trimming stripped 1 base from V and 3 bases from J, with 19 bases between. Germline CDR1 and CDR2: SGHNT and YYREEE (reference sequence). This CDR3 comprises 17 residues. The full variable domain, completed using reference TRBV5-4 and TRBJ1-1, is ETGVTQSPTHLIKTRGQQVTLRCSSQSGHNTVSWYQQALGQGPQFIFQYYREEENGRGNFPPRFSGLQFPNYSSELNVNALELDDSALYLCASSLPFGRPGDTEAFFGQGTRLTVV.

The V call is TRBV6-1, the J call TRBJ2-5, with D hard to call. The better agreement between TRBJ2-7 and the DNA end casts doubt on the J call. From germline, CDR1 is MNHNS and CDR2 SASEGT. This CDR3 is 14 amino acids long. In DNA, the CDR3 is TGTGCCAGCAGTCCCGTGACGGACTCCTACGAGCAGTACTTC. Translating gives CASSPVTDSYEQYF.

As for this clone: Additional DNA sequences in this sample encode the identical CDR3. This chain links TRBV6-1 with TRBJ2-7, with 10 bases that match TRBD2. The CDR3 runs 14 residues. V dropped 8 bases and J dropped 4; count of bases not matched to a gene: 8. The V gene's germline CDR1 is MNHNS and CDR2 SASEGT. Here the CDR3 reads CASSVLAGVYEQYF. CDR3 DNA sequence: TGTGCCAGCTCAGTGCTAGCGGGAGTGTACGAGCAGTACTTC.

V is TRBV19 and J is TRBJ1-1; tentatively, D is TRBD1 (6 bases). CDR1 is LNHDA and CDR2 is SQIVND in the germline V gene (reference sequence). V was clipped by 7 bases and J by 5 bases, with 14 bases between them. The CDR3 consists of 13 residues. CDR3 region: CASNIQGRTEAFF. The CDR3 nucleotides are TGTGCCAGTAACATCCAGGGGCGGACTGAAGCTTTCTTT.

The chain has TRBV5-6 and TRBJ2-1, with 9 positions matching TRBD2. This CDR3 spans 14 amino acids. With V trimmed by 4 bases and J by 6 bases, 5 bases remained unmatched. Germline CDR1 SGHDT, CDR2 YYEEEE. DNA of the CDR3: TGTGCCAGCAGCATTAGCGGGAGAGCCAATGAGCAGTTCTTC. As protein: CASSISGRANEQFF.

The chain uses TRBV27 and TRBJ2-5; D perhaps matches TRBD2 (6 bases). The CDR3 runs 17 residues. The V gene lost 2 bases and the J gene lost 5 bases, with 21 bases spanning the gap. In germline, CDR1 is MNHEY, CDR2 SMNVEV (reference sequence). The CDR3: CASSLRSSWGAGETQYF. The DNA for the CDR3 is TGTGCCAGCAGTTTACGCTCTAGTTGGGGCGCGGGGGAGACCCAGTACTTC.

The sample holds one count of this clone. V and J are TRBV5-6 and TRBJ2-7; the D is unclear. The CDR3 has 13 residues. V lost 1 base to trimming and J lost 2 bases, with 7 bases between them. Germline V gene data show CDR1 as SGHDT and CDR2 as YYEEEE. The CDR3 DNA reads TGTGCCAGCAGCTTGACAGCCACCTACGAGCAGTACGTC. Its protein is CASSLTATYEQYV.

The chain carries TRBV4-3 and TRBJ1-1; 10 nucleotides agree with TRBD1. This CDR3 is 15 amino acids long. With V trimmed by 1 base and J by 1 base, 0 bases remained unmatched. The germline V gene encodes CDR1 LGHNA and CDR2 YSLEER. This CDR3 reads CASSQGDRGNTEAFF. The CDR3 bases are TGCGCCAGCAGCCAAGGGGACAGGGGGAACACTGAAGCTTTCTTT.

In this sample, this clone turned up a few times. The CDR3 spells CASSSDRVREKLFF. CDR3 DNA sequence: TGTGCCAGCAGCTCCGACAGGGTGAGGGAAAAACTGTTTTTT. This rearrangement joins TRBV5-6 to TRBJ1-4; 7 nucleotides agree with TRBD1. The CDR3 has 14 amino acids. CDR1 is SGHDT, CDR2 YYEEEE, per germline. Trimming took 3 bases from V and 8 from J; bases not matched to a gene: 7.

In this sample, this clone turned up once. The chain uses TRBV11-2 and TRBJ2-1; D is possibly TRBD2 (6 bases). Germline V lookup: CDR1 SGHAT, CDR2 FQNNGV. V was shortened by 5 bases and J by 8 bases, with 25 bases between the two germline ends. The CDR3 is made up of 17 amino acids. The CDR3 DNA sequence: TGTGCCAGCAGCCGGCCTCGGCGGGGAGGTTCGTTCGATGAGCAGTTCTTC. This gives the protein CASSRPRRGGSFDEQFF.

The chain employs TRBV30 and TRBJ1-2; unclear D gene. Trimming took off 0 bases at V and 8 bases at J, with 7 bases between the two ends. CDR1 GTSNPN and CDR2 SVGIG come from the germline V gene (reference sequence). This CDR3 contains 11 residues. DNA for the CDR3: TGTGCCTGGAGTGTACTTGAAGGCTACACCTTC. Translation: CAWSVLEGYTF.

This sequence joins TRBV11-2 and TRBJ2-5, with 11 positions matching TRBD2. J gave up 1 base and V 3 bases, and 10 bases lay outside the gene matches. Germline loops: CDR1 SGHAT, CDR2 FQNNGV. The CDR3 sequence is 18 residues long. The DNA for the CDR3 is TGTGCCAGCAGCTTTAGTTCACGACTAGCGGGGATCCAAGAGACCCAGTACTTC. This encodes CASSFSSRLAGIQETQYF.